Ten or more counts support the clone carrying this T cell receptor (beta chain). The antigen remains unidentified. Antiretroviral therapy had run roughly three months, about 14 weeks, before follow-up blood collection. No cell fractionation was done, so the repertoire covers all unsorted peripheral blood T cells. This entry is derived from a study of HIV-infected patients and healthy controls. Findings and limits, study-wide: HIV+ repertoires were severely depleted of MAIT alpha-chain CDR3s, unlike healthy controls.

V gave up 6 bases and J gave up 0 bases, with 11 bases separating them. The CDR3 length is 13 residues. Germline V CDR1 and CDR2: DFQATT, SNEGSKA (reference sequence). Reverse transcription used around 540 ng RNA and constant-region primers for alpha and beta. Separate chain-specific third strand synthesis with multiplexing indices produced the alpha and beta libraries. Second strand synthesis was primed from the SP2 site. TCRdb redid the calling of the 5' RACE reads with MiXCR, one entry per CDR3 protein. Among roughly 20,000 distinct CDR3 sequences, about 8.7% were seen once, and the ten largest hold around 20%.

The receptor was derived from an adult with HIV infection. V is TRBV20-1 and J is TRBJ1-1, with D uncertain. The material sequenced was blood, taken during antiretroviral therapy. CDR3 region: CSARPFMNTEAFF. The CDR3 DNA reads as TGCAGTGCCAGACCCTTTATGAACACTGAAGCTTTCTTT.